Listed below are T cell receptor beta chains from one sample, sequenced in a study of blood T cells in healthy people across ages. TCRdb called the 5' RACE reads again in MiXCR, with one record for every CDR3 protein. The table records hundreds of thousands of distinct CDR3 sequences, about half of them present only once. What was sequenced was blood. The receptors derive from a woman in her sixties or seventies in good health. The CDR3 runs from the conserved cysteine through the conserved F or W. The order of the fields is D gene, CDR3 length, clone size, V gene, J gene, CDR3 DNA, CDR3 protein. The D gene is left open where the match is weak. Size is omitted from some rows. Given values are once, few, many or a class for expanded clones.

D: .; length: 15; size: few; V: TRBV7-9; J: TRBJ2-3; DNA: TGTGCCAGCAGACCAACAGGGACTGACACAGATACGCAGTATTTT; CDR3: CASRPTGTDTDTQYF
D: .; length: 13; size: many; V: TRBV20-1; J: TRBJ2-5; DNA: TGCAGTGCCCGCCGGGCAGGGATGGAGACCCAGTACTTC; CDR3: CSARRAGMETQYF
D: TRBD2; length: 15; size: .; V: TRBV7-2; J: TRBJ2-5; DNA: TGTGCCAGCAGCTTATTTAGCGGGGGGGTTGAGACCCAGTACTTC; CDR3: CASSLFSGGVETQYF
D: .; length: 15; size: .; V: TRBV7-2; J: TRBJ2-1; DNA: TGTGCCAGCAGCCGGACTGCGAGCTCCTACAATGAGCAGTTCTTC; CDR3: CASSRTASSYNEQFF
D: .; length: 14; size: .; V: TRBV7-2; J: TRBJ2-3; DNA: TGTGCCAGCAGCCCCGGACAGTATACAGATACGCAGTATTTT; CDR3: CASSPGQYTDTQYF
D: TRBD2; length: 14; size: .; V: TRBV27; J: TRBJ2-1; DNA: TGTGCCAGCAGTCCGGGACTAGCCCCTTTCGGGCAGTTCTTC; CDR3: CASSPGLAPFGQFF
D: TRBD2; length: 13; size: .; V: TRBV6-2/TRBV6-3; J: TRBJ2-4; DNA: TGTGCCAGCAGTTACTCGAAACTAGCGGAGCAGTACTTC; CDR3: CASSYSKLAEQYF
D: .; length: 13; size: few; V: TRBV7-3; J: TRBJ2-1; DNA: TGTGCCAGCAGCTTAGAGGGGTGGGGTGAGCAGTTCTTC; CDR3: CASSLEGWGEQFF
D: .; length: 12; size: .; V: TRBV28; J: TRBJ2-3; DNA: TGTGCCAGCAGGACCTTGCAGGATACGCAGTATTTT; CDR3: CASRTLQDTQYF
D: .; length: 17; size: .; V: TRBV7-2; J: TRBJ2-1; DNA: TGTGCCAGCAGCTTAGTGTCACCAGGGTCCCGGAGAGAGACCCAGTTCTTC; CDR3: CASSLVSPGSRRETQFF
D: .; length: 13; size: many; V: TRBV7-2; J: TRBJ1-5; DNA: TGTGCCAGCAGTTTTGGACAGAATCAGCCCCAGCATTTT; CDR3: CASSFGQNQPQHF
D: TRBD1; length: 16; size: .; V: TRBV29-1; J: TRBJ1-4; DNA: TGCAGCGTTGAAGAACCTACAGGGGGGAAAAGGGAAAAACTGTTTTTT; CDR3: CSVEEPTGGKREKLFF
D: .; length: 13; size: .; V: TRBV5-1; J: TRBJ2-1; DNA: TGCGCCAGCAGCCCTGGGACCGCGGGGGAGCAGTTCTTC; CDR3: CASSPGTAGEQFF
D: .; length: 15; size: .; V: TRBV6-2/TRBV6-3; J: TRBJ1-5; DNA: TGTGCCAGCAGTCCCGGGACGGCACCCAATCAGCCCCAGCATTTT; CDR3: CASSPGTAPNQPQHF
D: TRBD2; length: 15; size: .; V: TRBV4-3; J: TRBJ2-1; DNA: TGCGCCAGCAGCCCCGGACTAGCGGACCACAATGAGCAGTTCTTC; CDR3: CASSPGLADHNEQFF
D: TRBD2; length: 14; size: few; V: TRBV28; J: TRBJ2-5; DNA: TGTGCCAGTATGGAGGGCGGGAGTTTGGAGACCCAGTACTTC; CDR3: CASMEGGSLETQYF
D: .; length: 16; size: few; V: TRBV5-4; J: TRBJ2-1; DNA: TGTGCCAGCAGCTTGGGGGGGACCGGGAGCGTATTTGAGCAGTTCTTC; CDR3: CASSLGGTGSVFEQFF
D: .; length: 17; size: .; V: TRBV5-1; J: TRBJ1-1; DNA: TGCGCCAGCAGCTTGGTCACAGGAATAGGGGCACAGACTGAAGCTTTCTTT; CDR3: CASSLVTGIGAQTEAFF
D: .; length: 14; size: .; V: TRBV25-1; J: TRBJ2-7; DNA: TGTGCCAGCAGTGAATCGGCGAGGGGCTACGAGCAGTACTTC; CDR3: CASSESARGYEQYF
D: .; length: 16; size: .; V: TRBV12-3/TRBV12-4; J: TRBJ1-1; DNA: TGTGCCAGCAGTTTAGGCCCCGGCGAGGGGGACACTGAAGCTTTCTTT; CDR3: CASSLGPGEGDTEAFF
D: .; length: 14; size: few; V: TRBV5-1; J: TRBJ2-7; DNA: TGCGCCAGCAGCGCGACAGTGACCACCTACGAGCAGTACTTC; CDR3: CASSATVTTYEQYF
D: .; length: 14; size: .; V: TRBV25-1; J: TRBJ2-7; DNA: TGTGCCAGCAGTGTTAGCGGCGCATCCTACGAGCAGTACTTC; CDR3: CASSVSGASYEQYF
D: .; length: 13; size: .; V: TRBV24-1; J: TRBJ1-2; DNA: TGTGCCACCGCGGGGCAGCAAAACTATGGCTACACCTTC; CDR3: CATAGQQNYGYTF
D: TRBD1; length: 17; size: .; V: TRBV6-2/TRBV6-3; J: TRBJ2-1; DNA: TGTGCCAGCAGTACTAACCGGGACAGGGTTTTGGTAGATGAGCAGTTCTTC; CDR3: CASSTNRDRVLVDEQFF
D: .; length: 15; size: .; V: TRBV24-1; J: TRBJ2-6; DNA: TGTGCCACCAGCCCCTCCCGGGCTGGGGCCAACGTCCTGACTTTC; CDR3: CATSPSRAGANVLTF
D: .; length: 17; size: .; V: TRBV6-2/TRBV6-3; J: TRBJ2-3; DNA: TGTGCCAGCAGTTACGAACTACTAGCTTCGAGCACAGATACGCAGTATTTT; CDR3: CASSYELLASSTDTQYF
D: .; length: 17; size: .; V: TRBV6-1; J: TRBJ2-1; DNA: TGTGCCAGCAGTGTAGTCCACGCGGCCGTTCGGAGCAATGAGCAGTTCTTC; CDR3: CASSVVHAAVRSNEQFF
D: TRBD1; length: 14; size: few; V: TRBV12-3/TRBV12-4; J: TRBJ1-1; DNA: TGTGCCAGCAGTCCAGGGACAGGATACACTGAAGCTTTCTTT; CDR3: CASSPGTGYTEAFF
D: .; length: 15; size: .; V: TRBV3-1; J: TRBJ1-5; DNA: TGTGCCAGCAGCCAGGGCAGCCGTCAAAATCAGCCCCAGCATTTT; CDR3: CASSQGSRQNQPQHF